What follows are 22 T cell receptor beta chains derived from one specimen sequenced in a study of T cells in Graves' hyperthyroidism and ophthalmopathy. TCR beta CDR3 regions were amplified from RNA. A set of HTBI primers served as the primers for a first-round RT-PCR of the TCR CDR3. Via MiXCR, TCRdb re-called the multiplex PCR reads, giving one row per CDR3 protein. The repertoire holds about 640,000 distinct CDR3 sequences, 20% seen once, with roughly a third in the top ten. Sequencing was carried out using blood. Receptors were obtained from a young man with Graves' ophthalmopathy.

The chain uses TRBV6-1 and TRBJ1-5; D ambiguous. Germline loops: CDR1 MNHNS, CDR2 SASEGT. This CDR3 region has 12 residues. V shed 6 bases and J shed 3 bases, with 6 bases lying between them. Written as DNA, the CDR3 is TGTGCCAGCAGGGCCGCCAATCAGCCCCAGCATTTT. Its translation is CASRAANQPQHF.

In its sample, this clonotype was seen a few times. The rearrangement joins TRBV6-1 to TRBJ1-6, with D unclear. Trimming shortened V by 5 bases and J by 2 bases, and 10 bases separated the two germline ends. The CDR3 is made up of 15 amino acids. Germline CDR1 is MNHNS and CDR2 is SASEGT. The CDR3 sequence is CASSQLEPYNSPLHF. Here the CDR3 DNA reads TGTGCCAGCAGTCAGTTGGAGCCCTATAATTCACCCCTCCACTTT.

The chain couples TRBV6-5 to TRBJ2-1; D not certain. The CDR3 covers 16 residues. Looked up from germline, CDR1 is MNHEY and CDR2 is SVGAGI. The ends were cut back, 0 bases at V and 7 bases at J, with 16 bases in the middle. The DNA for the CDR3 is TGTGCCAGCAGTTACTCGAGAACCACGGGTGAGAATGAGCAGTTCTTC. It specifies CASSYSRTTGENEQFF.

The DNA for the CDR3 is TGTGCCAGTAGTATCTCCGGGACTGATCTATGGGGCTACACCTTC. Amino acid sequence: CASSISGTDLWGYTF. The chain links TRBV19 to TRBJ1-2; possible D gene TRBD1, 5 bases. CDR1 and CDR2 from the germline V gene are LNHDA and SQIVND (reference sequence). CDR3 length: 15 amino acids. With 3 bases removed from V and 8 bases from J, the gap between germline ends came to 19 bases. The variable domain in full, completed from reference TRBV19 and TRBJ1-2, reads DGGITQSPKYLFRKEGQNVTLSCEQNLNHDAMYWYRQDPGQGLRLIYYSQIVNDFQKGDIAEGYSVSREKKESFPLTVTSAQKNPTAFYLCASSISGTDLWGYTFGSGTRLTVV.

The CDR3 DNA sequence: TGCAGCGTTGTTCAGTACAATGAGCAGTTCTTC. It translates to CSVVQYNEQFF. The chain couples TRBV29-1 to TRBJ2-1; D uncertain. This CDR3 comprises 11 residues. V dropped 4 bases and J dropped 4 bases, with 5 bases sitting between them. Germline V gene lookup returns CDR1 SQVTM and CDR2 ANQGSEA.

Points on this clonotype: A read error may produce the germline difference seen at one junction end. The chain's CDR3 is CASSFQETDTQYF. The CDR3 coding sequence is TGTGCCAGCAGTTTCCAGGAAACAGATACGCAGTATTTC. The rearrangement links TRBV28 to TRBJ2-3; D is ambiguous. CDR1 and CDR2 from the germline V gene are MDHEN and SYDVKM. This CDR3 comprises 13 residues.

Ten or more counts support this clonotype. The chain joins TRBV7-2 to TRBJ2-3, with no clear D. This CDR3 is 13 amino acids long. V shed 3 bases and J shed 0 bases, with 4 bases lying between them. CDR1 and CDR2 (germline): SGHTA, FQGNSA. The CDR3 sequence is CASSFGSTDTQYF. DNA of the CDR3: TGTGCCAGCAGCTTCGGTAGCACAGATACGCAGTATTTT.

Ten or more counts support this clonotype. The chain uses TRBV12-3 or TRBV12-4 and TRBJ1-1; 8 bases match TRBD1. The junction had 8 bases not matched to a gene; V was cut back by 5 bases and J by 6 bases. The CDR3 totals 14 residues. The CDR3 loop reads CASSLGQAEAEAFF. The CDR3 nucleotides read TGTGCCAGCAGTCTGGGACAGGCTGAGGCTGAAGCTTTCTTT.

The chain couples TRBV11-2 to TRBJ1-4; D is unclear. There are 15 residues in the CDR3. Trimming shortened V by 5 bases and J by 0 bases, and 10 bases separated the two germline ends. CDR1 is SGHAT, CDR2 FQNNGV, per germline. CDR3 amino acids: CASSKNLATNEKLFF. In DNA, the CDR3 is TGTGCCAGCAGCAAAAACCTCGCAACTAATGAAAAACTGTTTTTT.

The chain carries TRBV20-1 and TRBJ2-1, with D possibly being TRBD2 (6 bases). The ends were cut back, 4 bases at V and 0 bases at J, with 16 bases in the middle. CDR1 is DFQATT and CDR2 is SNEGSKA in the germline V gene (reference sequence). The CDR3 runs 16 residues. CDR3 amino acids: CSATSIAASSYNEQFF. CDR3 in DNA: TGCAGTGCTACATCGATAGCGGCGAGCTCCTACAATGAGCAGTTCTTC.

J is TRBJ1-1 and V is TRBV4-1; D ambiguous. There are 13 residues in the CDR3. Germline V CDR1 and CDR2: MGHRA, YSYEKL. The V and J ends lost 1 base and 1 base respectively, with 4 bases between them. The CDR3 is CASSQAQNTEAFF. The CDR3 DNA is TGCGCCAGCAGCCAAGCTCAGAACACTGAAGCTTTCTTT.

This clonotype occurred once. The rearrangement links TRBV5-5 to TRBJ1-5; D not resolved. The CDR3 has 15 residues. V lost 0 bases and J lost 0, with 7 bases in between. Per germline, CDR1 SGHKS and CDR2 YYEKEE (reference sequence). The CDR3 bases are TGTGCCAGCAGCTTGGAGTTGGGTAGCAATCAGCCCCAGCATTTT. This codes for CASSLELGSNQPQHF.

The genes are TRBV29-1 and TRBJ2-7; TRBD2 aligns across 9 bases. This CDR3 has 18 amino acids. Germline V gene lookup returns CDR1 SQVTM and CDR2 ANQGSEA. The V and J ends lost 4 bases and 2 bases, in that order; junction bases with no gene match: 18. The CDR3 DNA sequence: TGCAGCGTTGTCTTCTCCGCGGCTAGCGGGACACCAGCCTACGAGCAGTACTTC. As protein: CSVVFSAASGTPAYEQYF.

In this sample, this clonotype turned up a few times. The chain links TRBV6-1 to TRBJ1-5; D is perhaps TRBD1 (5 bases). The CDR3 is 15 amino acids. V was pared by 6 bases and J by 4 bases, with 16 bases between. Germline values: CDR1 MNHNS, CDR2 SASEGT. The CDR3 protein is CASSPDIAPNQPQHF. The CDR3 DNA follows: TGTGCCAGCAGCCCGGACATAGCTCCGAATCAGCCCCAGCATTTT.

This clonotype was observed at least ten times. The chain recombines TRBV3-1 with TRBJ2-1, with D perhaps matching TRBD2 (6 bases). CDR3 length: 16 residues. V was trimmed by 0 bases and J by 5 bases, leaving 14 bases between them. Germline CDR1 LGHDT, CDR2 YNNKEL (reference sequence). For the CDR3, the DNA is TGTGCCAGCAGCCAAGATAGGTTGACTAGAAACAATGAGCAGTTCTTC. Its protein is CASSQDRLTRNNEQFF.

This sequence joins TRBV27 and TRBJ2-1; the D is unclear. The germline gives CDR1 MNHEY, CDR2 SMNVEV (reference sequence). Trimming pared 2 bases from V and 5 bases from J, leaving 13 bases between. The CDR3 has 15 amino acids. CDR3 amino acids: CASSLGDIGNNEQFF. DNA for the CDR3: TGTGCCAGCAGTTTAGGAGACATCGGAAACAATGAGCAGTTCTTC.

The chain is built from TRBV7-3 and TRBJ2-1; 7 nucleotides match TRBD2. Germline-derived CDR1 and CDR2 are SGHTA and FQGTGA. CDR3 size: 15 residues. The ends lost 5 bases at V and 4 bases at J; junction bases unmatched: 8. Here the CDR3 DNA reads TGTGCCAGCAGCCCCCGCCCAGCGGGATACAATGAGCAGTTCTTC. Amino acids: CASSPRPAGYNEQFF.

The chain's CDR3 is CAWGISSSYNEQFF. Written as DNA, the CDR3 is TGTGCCTGGGGAATCTCTTCCTCCTACAATGAGCAGTTCTTC. The chain carries TRBV30 and TRBJ2-1, with D hard to call. The CDR3 totals 14 residues. Trimming stripped 5 bases from V and 0 bases from J, with 11 bases between. The germline V gene encodes CDR1 GTSNPN and CDR2 SVGIG (reference sequence).

This clonotype was counted a few times. The CDR3 here is CSVEGDSGYQETQYF. Here the CDR3 DNA reads TGCAGCGTTGAAGGGGACTCTGGGTACCAAGAGACCCAGTACTTC. J is TRBJ2-5 and V is TRBV29-1; D might be TRBD2 (6 bases). V shed 1 base and J shed 0 bases, with 12 bases lying between them. This CDR3 spans 15 amino acids. Per germline, CDR1 SQVTM and CDR2 ANQGSEA.

This clonotype appeared a few times. The CDR3 reads CAISGTSGYNEQFF. The CDR3, as DNA: TGTGCCATCAGTGGGACTAGCGGCTACAATGAGCAGTTCTTC. The chain combines TRBV10-3 with TRBJ2-1; 10 nucleotides align to TRBD2. This CDR3 is 14 amino acids long. Germline CDR1 is ENHRY and CDR2 is SYGVKD. V trimming: 4 bases; J trimming: 3 bases; junction bases outside the gene matches: 0.

CDR3 nucleotides: TGCGCCAGCAGCCAAGTAGGGGGCTTTGCAGCTTTCTTT. Protein sequence: CASSQVGGFAAFF. The chain uses TRBV4-1 and TRBJ1-1, with 7 nucleotides matching TRBD1. V lost 1 base, J lost 10 bases, and 6 bases stayed unmatched. The CDR3 spans 13 residues. Germline CDR1 MGHRA, CDR2 YSYEKL.

The CDR3 spells CASSLERWAGANVLTF. DNA for the CDR3: TGTGCCAGCAGCTTAGAACGGTGGGCCGGGGCCAACGTCCTGACTTTC. V usage is TRBV11-1 and J usage is TRBJ2-6; D not resolved. This CDR3 has 16 residues. V was pared by 1 base and J by 4 bases, with 11 bases between. CDR1 is SGHAT, CDR2 FQDESV, per germline (reference sequence).